This T cell receptor beta chain was sequenced during a study of shared clonotypes between healthy human individuals. The method was immunoSEQ multiplex PCR; TCRdb's version includes in-frame clones alone and lacks a portion of them. The sample lists about 750,000 clones; around 92% were seen once. Naive CD8 populations comprised CD45RO-negative cells positively selected for CCR7, excluding terminally differentiated effector memory CD45RA+ cells. The germline V and J ends were trimmed by 7 bases and 4 bases, with 13 bases remaining between them. Germline assignment: CDR1 SGHTA and CDR2 FQGNSA. The CDR3 is made up of 13 amino acids.

The rearrangement uses TRBV7-2 and TRBJ1-1, with D possibly TRBD1 on 5 matching bases. Source material: naive CD8+ T cells sorted from blood. This sequence was found in a young man in good health. CDR3 protein: CASTAPGGTEAFF. The CDR3 nucleotides read TGTGCCAGCACCGCCCCGGGGGGCACTGAAGCTTTCTTT.